Below, 26 T cell receptor beta chains from the same sample are listed, as sequenced in a study of blood T cell repertoires in COVID-19. Some clones are missing from TCRdb's copy, which holds only in-frame ones; the method was immunoSEQ multiplex PCR. The data show around 100,000 clones, roughly nine tenths seen once. Sequencing input: peripheral blood. The receptors derive from a man aged 45-60 years with acute or convalescent COVID-19.

The chain links TRBV14 to TRBJ1-6; a weak D match, TRBD1 (5 bases). This CDR3 has 15 amino acids. Germline CDR1 reads SGHDN; CDR2 reads FVKESK. The ends were cut back, 1 base at V and 6 bases at J, with 10 bases in the middle. The CDR3: CASSQGQTRNSPLHF. The CDR3 DNA sequence: TGTGCCAGCAGCCAAGGACAGACCCGTAATTCACCCCTCCACTTT.

The chain uses TRBV6-6 and TRBJ1-6; maybe TRBD1 (6 bases). V gave up 8 bases and J gave up 0 bases, with 11 bases separating them. In germline, CDR1 is MNHNY, CDR2 SVGAGI (reference sequence). This CDR3 region has 15 residues. CDR3 coding DNA: TGTGCCAGCTCTCGAGGGGGCTCCTATAATTCACCCCTCCACTTT. Protein sequence: CASSRGGSYNSPLHF.

The rearrangement links TRBV10-1 to TRBJ1-2, with 8 bases that match TRBD1. The J segment lost 8 bases and the V segment lost 2 bases, leaving 7 bases of the junction unmatched. The CDR3 sequence is 14 residues long. The germline gives CDR1 WNHNN, CDR2 SYGVQD (reference sequence). The CDR3 region has the DNA TGCGCCAGCAGTGAGGACAGGGGTCCAGAGGGCTACACCTTC. Translation: CASSEDRGPEGYTF.

V and J are TRBV7-9 and TRBJ2-5; 9 positions agree with TRBD2. The germline gives CDR1 SEHNR, CDR2 FQNEAQ (reference sequence). CDR3 length: 13 residues. V shed 6 bases and J 5 bases; nucleotides not matched to a gene: 4. DNA of the CDR3: TGTGCCAGCAGACCAAGCGGGAGGGAGACCCAGTACTTC. This encodes CASRPSGRETQYF.

The V gene is TRBV3-1 (or the pseudogene TRBV3-2), the J gene TRBJ2-1; a possible D gene is TRBD2 (5 bases). The CDR3 is made up of 14 amino acids. Germline values: CDR1 LGHDT, CDR2 YNNKEL (reference sequence). The ends were cut back, 4 bases at V and 7 bases at J, with 14 bases in the middle. The CDR3 DNA follows: TGTGCCAGCAGCCTGGACTCTCGAGTAAATGAGCAGTTCTTC. Translation gives CASSLDSRVNEQFF.

This rearrangement joins TRBV19 to TRBJ2-1, with 11 bases identical to TRBD2. In germline, CDR1 is LNHDA, CDR2 SQIVND (reference sequence). J lost 4 bases, V lost 5 bases, and 19 bases had no gene match. The CDR3 consists of 20 residues. The CDR3 DNA reads TGTGCCAGTAGTCATAGCGGGAGGGCTCACTTCGGCCCGCCTTACAATGAGCAGTTCTTC. Translated, it gives CASSHSGRAHFGPPYNEQFF.

This chain joins TRBV5-1 and TRBJ2-2; 10 positions agree with TRBD2. Per the germline V gene, CDR1 is SGHRS and CDR2 is YFSETQ. CDR3 length equals 16 residues. With 6 bases clipped from V and 2 bases from J, the junction kept 7 bases outside the gene matches. CDR3 amino acids: CASKGSGRSNTGELFF. DNA of the CDR3: TGCGCCAGCAAGGGTAGCGGGAGGTCAAACACCGGGGAGCTGTTTTTT.

The gene calls are TRBV5-8 and TRBJ1-6, with 7 positions matching TRBD1. Germline V CDR1 and CDR2: SGHTS, YDEGEE. CDR3 size: 13 residues. J was trimmed by 7 bases and V by 5 bases; bases with no gene match: 3. As DNA, the CDR3 is TGTGCCAGCAGTCGGGACAGAAATTCACCCCTCCACTTT. Translated: CASSRDRNSPLHF.

This chain joins TRBV29-1 and TRBJ2-7; 11 bases fit TRBD1. The V segment lost 6 bases and the J segment 7 bases; nucleotides outside the gene matches: 8. Germline CDR1 and CDR2: SQVTM and ANQGSEA. This CDR3 comprises 13 residues. The CDR3 DNA sequence: TGCAGCGTCTCGGACAGGGGGCAAGGGGAGCAGTACTTC. Amino acids: CSVSDRGQGEQYF.

The chain couples TRBV10-3 to TRBJ2-7; possible D gene TRBD1, 6 bases. Looked up from germline, CDR1 is ENHRY and CDR2 is SYGVKD. This CDR3 has 15 amino acids. V shed 2 bases and J shed 2 bases, with 13 bases lying between them. CDR3 sequence (DNA): TGTGCCATCAGTGAGGGGGGCGGGCCCCCCTACGAGCAGTACTTC. Protein: CAISEGGGPPYEQYF.

The gene calls are TRBV19 and TRBJ1-2, with TRBD1 as a possible D gene (5 bases). The germline gives CDR1 LNHDA, CDR2 SQIVND (reference sequence). The CDR3 is made up of 14 amino acids. Trimming pared 0 bases from V and 6 bases from J, leaving 11 bases between. The chain's CDR3 is CASSIDPGVDGYTF. In DNA, the CDR3 is TGTGCCAGTAGTATAGATCCGGGGGTGGATGGCTACACCTTC.

On this clone itself: The junction does not match germline at one end; this may be a read error. The chain uses TRBV3-1 (or the pseudogene TRBV3-2) and TRBJ2-4, with 7 bases fitting TRBD1. This CDR3 is built from 13 residues. CDR1 and CDR2 (germline): LGHDT, YNNKEL (reference sequence). The CDR3 region is CASSQKIGDRVQF. CDR3 nucleotide sequence: TGTGCCAGCAGCCAAAAAATAGGAGACAGGGTGCAATTC.

The chain couples TRBV4-2 to TRBJ1-2; the match to TRBD1 covers 8 bases. The V segment lost 3 bases and the J segment 2 bases; nucleotides outside the gene matches: 5. The CDR3 covers 15 residues. Germline CDR1 reads LGHNA; CDR2 reads YNFKEQ. The CDR3 here is CASSQNRGTNYGYTF. The DNA for the CDR3 is TGTGCCAGCAGCCAGAACAGGGGGACCAACTATGGCTACACCTTC.

V usage is TRBV5-4 and J usage is TRBJ2-2, with a tentative D call TRBD1 (5 bases). This CDR3 is built from 15 residues. Trimming took off 4 bases at V and 3 bases at J, with 13 bases between the two ends. Germline CDR1 is SGHNT and CDR2 is YYREEE (reference sequence). Here the CDR3 reads CASSPNGQDTGELFF. CDR3 coding DNA: TGTGCCAGCAGCCCGAACGGACAAGACACCGGGGAGCTGTTTTTT.

This clone was counted only a few times. The V and J genes are TRBV4-3 and TRBJ1-2; D call uncertain. The germline V gene encodes CDR1 LGHNA and CDR2 YSLEER. Trimming removed 2 bases at V and 7 bases at J, with 11 bases between. There are 13 residues in the CDR3. The CDR3 region is CASSQSKEAGYTF. CDR3 nucleotide sequence: TGCGCCAGCAGCCAATCGAAGGAGGCTGGCTACACCTTC.

J is TRBJ2-7 and V is TRBV5-6; the D gene is possibly TRBD1 (6 bases). The CDR3 has 14 residues. Germline CDR1 reads SGHDT; CDR2 reads YYEEEE. V lost 0 bases, J lost 7 bases, and 14 bases lay in between. In DNA, the CDR3 is TGTGCCAGCAGCTTGGGTGGAGTGAGGGGGGAGCAGTACTTC. Amino acids: CASSLGGVRGEQYF.

The chain joins TRBV6-1 to TRBJ2-3; weak D call: TRBD2 (5 bases). This CDR3 is 16 amino acids long. With 4 bases removed from V and 2 bases from J, the gap between germline ends came to 16 bases. CDR1 MNHNS and CDR2 SASEGT come from the germline V gene. The CDR3 here is CASSVGGQKVTDTQYF. CDR3 DNA: TGTGCCAGCAGTGTGGGCGGGCAGAAAGTCACAGATACGCAGTATTTT.

The chain uses TRBV27 and TRBJ2-3; 10 nucleotides line up with TRBD1. The CDR3 has 15 amino acids. Germline trimming cut 6 bases from V and 3 bases from J; bases unmatched to any gene: 6. Looked up from germline, CDR1 is MNHEY and CDR2 is SMNVEV (reference sequence). This CDR3 is CASRRDRGSTDTQYF. The CDR3 DNA is TGTGCCAGCAGGCGGGACAGGGGATCGACAGATACGCAGTATTTT.

The gene calls are TRBV19 and TRBJ1-1; D is possibly TRBD1 (6 bases). Trimming took 3 bases from V and 10 from J, leaving 15 bases between them. Germline CDR1 and CDR2: LNHDA and SQIVND (reference sequence). This CDR3 comprises 13 residues. The CDR3 sequence is CASSMISAGAAFF. The CDR3 DNA reads TGTGCCAGTAGTATGATCAGTGCAGGGGCAGCTTTCTTT.

CDR3 in DNA: TGTGCCAGCAGCTTCTCGGGACAGAACACAGATACGCAGTATTTT. It is translated as CASSFSGQNTDTQYF. The V and J genes are TRBV11-2 and TRBJ2-3; 7 bases align to TRBD1. The CDR3 is made up of 15 amino acids. The germline V gene encodes CDR1 SGHAT and CDR2 FQNNGV. V lost 3 bases to trimming and J lost 2 bases; unmatched junction nucleotides: 5.

The rearrangement links TRBV19 to TRBJ1-4; D gene uncertain. The CDR3 runs to 18 residues. Germline V lookup: CDR1 LNHDA, CDR2 SQIVND (reference sequence). V dropped 5 bases and J dropped 0 bases, with 19 bases sitting between them. The CDR3 region is CASSSISFYLATNEKLFF. CDR3 coding DNA: TGTGCCAGTAGTTCAATCTCCTTTTATCTAGCAACTAATGAAAAACTGTTTTTT. The full variable domain, in which reference TRBV19 and TRBJ1-4 provide the parts outside the CDR3, is DGGITQSPKYLFRKEGQNVTLSCEQNLNHDAMYWYRQDPGQGLRLIYYSQIVNDFQKGDIAEGYSVSREKKESFPLTVTSAQKNPTAFYLCASSSISFYLATNEKLFFGSGTQLSVL.

The chain has TRBV19 and TRBJ1-1, with a tentative D call TRBD1 (6 bases). Per germline, CDR1 LNHDA and CDR2 SQIVND (reference sequence). The CDR3 is 12 residues long. With 1 base removed from V and 10 bases from J, the gap between germline ends came to 10 bases. DNA for the CDR3: TGTGCCAGTAGTATAGGCAGGGGCCCAGCTTTCTTT. It is translated as CASSIGRGPAFF.

This chain links TRBV2 with TRBJ2-5; TRBD2 might be the D (6 bases). V gave up 2 bases and J gave up 4 bases, with 8 bases separating them. This CDR3 comprises 13 residues. Looked up from germline, CDR1 is SNHLY and CDR2 is FYNNEI. This CDR3 is CASSELAPETQYF. The CDR3 DNA sequence: TGTGCCAGCAGTGAACTAGCGCCAGAGACCCAGTACTTC.

V usage is TRBV7-6 and J usage is TRBJ1-3, with 8 bases lining up with TRBD1. Germline V gene data show CDR1 as SGHVS and CDR2 as FNYEAQ. J lost 8 bases, V lost 5 bases, and 11 bases had no gene match. The CDR3 is made up of 15 amino acids. The CDR3 sequence is CASSGGARGQDTIYF. The CDR3 region has the DNA TGTGCCAGCAGCGGGGGGGCCAGGGGGCAGGACACCATATATTTT.

The chain uses TRBV7-2 and TRBJ2-1, with 11 bases that match TRBD2. Unmatched junction bases numbered 5, after V lost 1 base and J lost 9 bases. Germline V gene data show CDR1 as SGHTA and CDR2 as FQGNSA. The CDR3 runs to 15 residues. The CDR3 nucleotides read TGTGCCAGCAGCTTAGAACTAGCGGGAGTTGGTGAGCAGTTCTTC. It is translated as CASSLELAGVGEQFF.

The J gene is TRBJ1-1, the V gene TRBV3-1 (or the pseudogene TRBV3-2); D is unclear. Germline values: CDR1 LGHDT, CDR2 YNNKEL (reference sequence). The CDR3 runs to 16 residues. Trimming shortened V by 0 bases and J by 5 bases, and 16 bases separated the two germline ends. The CDR3 DNA sequence: TGTGCCAGCAGCCAAGATCCGAGGGAGAGGAGGACTGAAGCTTTCTTT. Translated, it gives CASSQDPRERRTEAFF.